The 7 T cell receptor beta chains below were found in one sample sequenced in a study of blood T cell repertoires in COVID-19. Clones were read by immunoSEQ multiplex PCR, and TCRdb kept only the in-frame ones, dropping some. The table has 250,000 to 300,000 clones, 88% seen once; the top ten hold approximately 11%. Sequencing used peripheral blood. The receptors shown here come from a woman under 40 with COVID-19, enrolled during active disease.

This chain uses TRBV6-5 with TRBJ2-1; D possibly corresponds to TRBD1 (5 bases). The V end lost 4 bases, the J end lost 7 bases, and 17 bases lay between the germline ends. The CDR3 totals 15 residues. CDR1 and CDR2 (germline): MNHEY, SVGAGI. The CDR3 is CASSWGRRKGNEQFF. CDR3 nucleotides: TGTGCCAGCAGTTGGGGAAGGCGTAAGGGGAATGAGCAGTTCTTC.

V gene TRBV6-5 combines with J gene TRBJ2-7, with a possible D match to TRBD2 (6 bases). This CDR3 is 15 amino acids long. Germline lookup yields CDR1 MNHEY and CDR2 SVGAGI. Trimming cost V 6 bases and J 0 bases, with 15 bases left between them. The CDR3 is CASREGPATSYEQYF. DNA for the CDR3: TGTGCCAGCAGGGAGGGCCCGGCCACCTCCTACGAGCAGTACTTC.

The chain is built from TRBV28 and TRBJ2-7, with TRBD2 as a possible D gene (7 bases). V lost 6 bases to trimming and J lost 2 bases, with 14 bases between them. CDR3 length equals 14 residues. Germline assignment: CDR1 MDHEN and CDR2 SYDVKM. The CDR3 DNA sequence: TGTGCCAGCAGCTTACAGGGAGGGACCTACGAGCAGTACTTC. This encodes CASSLQGGTYEQYF. The full variable domain, with the rest looked up from reference TRBV28 and TRBJ2-7, is DVKVTQSSRYLVKRTGEKVFLECVQDMDHENMFWYRQDPGLGLRLIYFSYDVKMKEKGDIPEGYSVSREKKERFSLILESASTNQTSMYLCASSLQGGTYEQYFGPGTRLTVT.

The chain has TRBV30 and TRBJ1-2; TRBD1 might be the D (5 bases). Germline V gene lookup returns CDR1 GTSNPN and CDR2 SVGIG (reference sequence). The CDR3 totals 14 residues. The ends were cut back, 0 bases at V and 4 bases at J, with 12 bases in the middle. This chain's CDR3 is CAWSVPRGAYGYTF. CDR3 coding DNA: TGTGCCTGGAGTGTACCAAGGGGTGCCTATGGCTACACCTTC.

The chain links TRBV9 to TRBJ1-2, with D possibly being TRBD1 (6 bases). CDR3 size: 15 residues. Trimming removed 5 bases at V and 4 bases at J, with 18 bases between. Looked up from germline, CDR1 is SGDLS and CDR2 is YYNGEE. Here the CDR3 reads CASSSGGQASYGYTF. Written as DNA, the CDR3 is TGTGCCAGCAGTTCCGGGGGGCAGGCATCCTATGGCTACACCTTC.

The chain couples TRBV19 to TRBJ2-5; unclear D gene. The CDR3 covers 14 residues. Germline values: CDR1 LNHDA, CDR2 SQIVND (reference sequence). Trimming cost V 7 bases and J 1 base, with 13 bases left between them. The CDR3 DNA sequence: TGTGCCAGTACCCCCCCAGGTGTCCAAGAGACCCAGTACTTC. Translating it yields CASTPPGVQETQYF.

V and J are TRBV27 and TRBJ2-3, with D possibly TRBD1 on 5 matching bases. Germline V gene data show CDR1 as MNHEY and CDR2 as SMNVEV (reference sequence). The length of the CDR3 is 15 residues. With 2 bases removed from V and 4 bases from J, the gap between germline ends came to 13 bases. In nucleotides, the CDR3 is TGTGCCAGCAGTTTAAGGGGCCGCTCGGCAGATACGCAGTATTTT. As protein: CASSLRGRSADTQYF.